This TCR beta chain appears in the sequencing data of a study of blood T cell repertoires in COVID-19. CDR3 length: 13 amino acids. Trimming stripped 3 bases from V and 1 base from J, with 6 bases between. Germline CDR1 reads SGHDN; CDR2 reads FVKESK. Libraries were prepared by immunoSEQ multiplex PCR; TCRdb keeps only in-frame clonotypes and omits some of them. The profile shows 200,000 to 250,000 clones, 85% of them singletons. Sequenced material: PBMCs or T cells enriched from blood (not recorded which). This TCR came from a woman aged 50 to 65 with acute COVID-19. The chain combines TRBV14 with TRBJ1-1; D gene unclear. The CDR3, as DNA: TGTGCCAGCAGCCATCTCAGGAACACTGAAGCTTTCTTT. It encodes CASSHLRNTEAFF.